This is a list of T cell receptor beta chains from one sample in a study of blood T cell repertoires in COVID-19. Clones were sequenced by immunoSEQ multiplex PCR, and TCRdb holds only the in-frame ones, with some missing. The repertoire has under 250,000 clones, around 87% of them found once; the top ten carry less than 8.5%. Sequencing was carried out using peripheral blood. The receptor source for this set is a woman in her seventies with active or convalescent COVID-19. Both conserved end residues are part of each CDR3. A D gene is named only where the DNA matches it firmly. Clone sizes are given selectively: once, few, many, or a class where the clone is expanded.

J | D | V | size | DNA | CDR3
TRBJ1-3 | . | TRBV5-8 | . | TGTGCCAGCAGCGTGGGAACATCTGGAAACACCATATATTTT | CASSVGTSGNTIYF
TRBJ1-2 | . | TRBV5-1 | . | TGCGCCAGCAGCTTGGGACCAGACAATTATGGCTACACCTTC | CASSLGPDNYGYTF
TRBJ1-3 | . | TRBV18 | . | TGTGCAGGGGGAACTGGAAACACCATATATTTT | CAGGTGNTIYF
TRBJ2-7 | . | TRBV27 | . | TGTGCCAGCCAACATGACAGTTCCCCTTACGAGCAGTACTTC | CASQHDSSPYEQYF
TRBJ1-1 | . | TRBV7-2 | once | TGTGCCAGCAGCTTAAGGGGGGGTTGGGCTGAAGCTTTCTTT | CASSLRGGWAEAFF
TRBJ1-5 | . | TRBV27 | . | TGTGCCAGCAGTTCAGAGGGCAATCAGCCCCAGCATTTT | CASSSEGNQPQHF
TRBJ2-7 | . | TRBV6-5 | . | TGTGCCAGCAGCCTTACAGGGAACCCCTACGAGCAGTACTTC | CASSLTGNPYEQYF
TRBJ2-7 | TRBD1 | TRBV5-5 | once | TGTGCCAGCAGCTTCGGACAGGGCGGGCAGTACTTC | CASSFGQGGQYF
TRBJ2-1 | . | TRBV9 | . | TGTGCCAGCAGCTTTGGGGGGGCGAGTGTCGATGAGCAGTTCTTC | CASSFGGASVDEQFF
TRBJ1-5 | . | TRBV10-3 | . | TGTGCCATCGCGGGGACCTCCAATCAGCCCCAGCATTTT | CAIAGTSNQPQHF
TRBJ2-2 | . | TRBV11-2 | once | TGTGCCAGCAGCTTGAAGGGGGGGACCGGGGAGCTGTTTTTT | CASSLKGGTGELFF
TRBJ2-5 | . | TRBV15 | . | TGTGCCACCAGCAGCGAACAGGGATGGGAAGAGACCCAGTACTTC | CATSSEQGWEETQYF
TRBJ1-3 | . | TRBV18 | . | TGTGCCAGCTCACCACCCACAGCCTCTGGAAACACCATATATTTT | CASSPPTASGNTIYF
TRBJ1-6 | . | TRBV12-3/TRBV12-4 | . | TGTGCCAGCAGTTTTGAGGGTAATTCACCCCTCCACTTT | CASSFEGNSPLHF
TRBJ1-2 | TRBD1 | TRBV29-1 | . | TGCAGCGTTGATCGGACAGGGGCTTATGGCTACACCTTC | CSVDRTGAYGYTF
TRBJ1-1 | . | TRBV15 | . | TGTGCCACAACATGGGACTCATTCAGGGACACTGAAGCTTTCTTT | CATTWDSFRDTEAFF
TRBJ1-1 | TRBD1 | TRBV5-5 | . | TGTGCCAGCAGCTCGAGGGGGCCTGAAGCTTTCTTT | CASSSRGPEAFF
TRBJ1-6 | TRBD1 | TRBV5-6 | few | TGTGCCAGCAGCCCCGAGGGGGCAGGTTCACCCCTCCACTTT | CASSPEGAGSPLHF
TRBJ2-3 | TRBD2 | TRBV24-1 | . | TGTGCCACCAGTGTCAGGACTAGCGGGGGCAACACAGATACGCAGTATTTT | CATSVRTSGGNTDTQYF
TRBJ2-2 | . | TRBV5-1 | . | TGCGCCAGCAGCATGGGCGACAGGTCGAACACCGGGGAGCTGTTTTTT | CASSMGDRSNTGELFF
TRBJ1-1 | . | TRBV7-9 | . | TGTGCCAGCAGCTTAAGTCAGGGATTGAACACTGAAGCTTTCTTT | CASSLSQGLNTEAFF
TRBJ1-5 | TRBD1 | TRBV7-6 | once | TGTGCCAGCAGCCAGAGGACAGGGGTTCAGCCCCAGCATTTT | CASSQRTGVQPQHF
TRBJ2-7 | TRBD2 | TRBV4-1 | . | TGCGCCAGCAGCCTGGGACTAGAAGCACAATACGAGCAGTACTTC | CASSLGLEAQYEQYF
TRBJ1-4 | . | TRBV6-5 | once | TGTGCCAGCAGTTCCCCCCACAGAGGAGGCGGAAAACTGTTTTTT | CASSSPHRGGGKLFF